This T cell receptor (beta chain) was recorded in a study of T-cell memory formation after mild COVID-19. Regarding the study as a whole: Those CD4+ clones that contracted were mainly in CM and EM (CD8+ ones in EMRA).

Germline V gene sequence: CDR1 SGHTA, CDR2 FQGNSA. Trimming shortened V by 6 bases and J by 2 bases, and 18 bases separated the two germline ends. The CDR3 is made up of 16 amino acids. On this clonotype: Its antigen is as yet unknown.

TCRdb independently ran MiXCR on the 5' RACE reads; one entry per CDR3 protein. The repertoire holds 250,000 to 300,000 distinct CDR3 sequences, with about a sixth as singletons. V usage is TRBV7-2 and J usage is TRBJ2-3, with D possibly TRBD2 on 5 matching bases. The sequence came from a man between 18 and 35 years old who had mild COVID-19 (a few samples of this study predate the infection). Cell type and time point are not known. The sequenced sample was PBMCs or a T cell subset sorted from them (not recorded which). Here the CDR3 reads CASRAASLPYTDTQYF. CDR3 nucleotides: TGTGCCAGCAGGGCGGCTAGCCTTCCGTACACAGATACGCAGTATTTT.